The entry below describes one TCR beta chain. This CDR3 has 13 residues. V gave up 2 bases and J gave up 5 bases; unmatched junction bases: 2. Germline CDR1 is ENHRY and CDR2 is SYGVKD. The data were obtained in a study of blood T cells in healthy people across ages. A sample-barcoded 5' primer and a J-beta primer mix were used in a second PCR of about 7 to 12 cycles. MiXCR, applied by TCRdb to the 5' RACE reads, yields one record per CDR3 protein. The table has about 570,000 distinct CDR3 sequences, about 26% seen once. These data were also filed under a second study, of T cells of mothers and their children. That paper notes: The second PCR's M1S primer added sample barcodes and 2-4 random nucleotides.

The chain combines TRBV10-3 with TRBJ1-1; TRBD1 agrees at 7 bases. The receptor's source is a boy aged 2 to 10 in good health. Sequencing was carried out using blood. CDR3 amino acids: CAISETGETEAFF. CDR3 nucleotide sequence: TGTGCCATCAGTGAGACAGGGGAAACTGAAGCTTTCTTT.